This T cell receptor beta chain was obtained from a study of cytomegalovirus exposure and HLA in healthy donors. Study-level findings and limits: In a later analysis, an Asian-associated ancestry cluster reportedly showed fewer N-insertions than the roughly 700-donor mean. For most subjects, TCR beta sequences were reported to predict HLA-A and HLA-B alleles with accuracy. HLA alleles were associated with some 16,000 TCR beta sequences in a later analysis at 0.05 false discovery rate.

Of note for this clone: Antigen: not known.

The PCR employed 60 Vbeta primers together with 13 Jbeta primers. The assay was immunoSEQ multiplex PCR, and TCRdb's table has in-frame clones only and misses some. The repertoire has about 140,000 clones, roughly 73% of them found once; the top ten carry about 15%. The sequence was obtained from a human donor in good health. Source material: PBMCs.

In DNA form, the CDR3 reads TGTGCCAGCAGCTTTAGCGGGGGGGACACCGGGGAGCTGTTTTTT. It is translated as CASSFSGGDTGELFF. V is TRBV13 and J is TRBJ2-2; 11 nucleotides line up with TRBD2. J lost 3 bases, V lost 3 bases, and 0 bases had no gene match. Per the germline V gene, CDR1 is PRHDT and CDR2 is FYEKMQ (reference sequence). CDR3 size: 15 residues.